The following is a T cell receptor (beta chain) sequence with its context. What it binds is not known. These data are taken from a study of cytomegalovirus exposure and HLA in healthy donors. Overall study findings and caveats: Several of the most significant clusters appeared, in a later analysis, to be linked to common viral pathogens.

The germline V gene encodes CDR1 SQVTM and CDR2 ANQGSEA. Germline trimming cut 6 bases from V and 4 bases from J; bases unmatched to any gene: 9. The CDR3 has 14 amino acids. PCR involved 60 Vbeta and 13 Jbeta primers. Using immunoSEQ multiplex PCR, the repertoire was profiled, and TCRdb retains in-frame clones only, with some absent. The sample carries fewer than 140,000 clones, over 70% recorded once. The rearrangement joins TRBV29-1 to TRBJ1-2; 9 positions agree with TRBD1. The sequenced sample consisted of PBMCs. The receptor's source is a female donor in good health and CMV-seronegative. The CDR3 here is CSVAGTGLFYGYTF. The CDR3 DNA follows: TGCAGCGTAGCCGGGACAGGGTTATTCTATGGCTACACCTTC.